This T cell receptor (beta chain) was recovered during a study of identical twins. The CDR3 is 14 amino acids. CDR1 and CDR2 from the germline V gene are SGHTA and FQGTGA. With 3 bases removed from V and 2 bases from J, the gap between germline ends came to 9 bases. TCRdb re-called the 5' RACE reads through MiXCR, storing one row per CDR3 protein. The data hold 420,000 or so distinct CDR3 sequences, with 18% observed a single time. This TCR came from a man aged 45 to 65 in good health. This chain uses TRBV7-3 with TRBJ2-3; D call uncertain. The sequenced material came from naive T cells sorted from blood. The CDR3 sequence is CASSFRGITDTQYF. DNA for the CDR3: TGTGCCAGCAGCTTTCGCGGAATCACAGATACGCAGTATTTT.